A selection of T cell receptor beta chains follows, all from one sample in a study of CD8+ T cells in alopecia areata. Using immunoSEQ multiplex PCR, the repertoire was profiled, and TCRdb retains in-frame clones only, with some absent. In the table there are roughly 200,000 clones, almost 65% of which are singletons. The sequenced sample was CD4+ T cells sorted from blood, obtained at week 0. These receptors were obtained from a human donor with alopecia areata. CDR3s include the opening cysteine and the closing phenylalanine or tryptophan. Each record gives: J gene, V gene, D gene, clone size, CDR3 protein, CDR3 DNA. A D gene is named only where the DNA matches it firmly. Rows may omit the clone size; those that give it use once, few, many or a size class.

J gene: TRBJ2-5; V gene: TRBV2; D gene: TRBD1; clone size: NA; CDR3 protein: CASTNRGEETQYF; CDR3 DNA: TGTGCCAGCACAAACAGGGGCGAGGAGACCCAGTACTTC
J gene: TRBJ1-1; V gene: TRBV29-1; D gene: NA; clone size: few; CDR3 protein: CSVAGQIEAFF; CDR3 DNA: TGCAGCGTTGCTGGACAGATTGAAGCTTTCTTT
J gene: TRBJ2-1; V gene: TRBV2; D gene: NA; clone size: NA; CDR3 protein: CASSGLEQFF; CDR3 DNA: TGTGCCAGCAGCGGACTAGAGCAGTTCTTC
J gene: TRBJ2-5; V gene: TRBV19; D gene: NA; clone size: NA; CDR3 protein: CASSMGAGWTQYF; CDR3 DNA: TGTGCCAGTAGTATGGGTGCTGGATGGACCCAGTACTTC
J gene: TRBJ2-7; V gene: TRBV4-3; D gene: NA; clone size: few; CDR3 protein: CASSQVTGPGYEQYF; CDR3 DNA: TGCGCCAGCAGCCAAGTTACGGGTCCGGGCTACGAGCAGTACTTC
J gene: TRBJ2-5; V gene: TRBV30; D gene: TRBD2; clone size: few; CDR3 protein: CAVLASGFQTQYF; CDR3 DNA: TGTGCCGTATTGGCTAGCGGGTTTCAAACCCAGTACTTC
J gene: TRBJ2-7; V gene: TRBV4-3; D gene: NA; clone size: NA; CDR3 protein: CASSQEAGGLGEQYF; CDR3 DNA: TGCGCCAGCAGCCAAGAGGCTGGGGGCCTTGGGGAGCAGTACTTC
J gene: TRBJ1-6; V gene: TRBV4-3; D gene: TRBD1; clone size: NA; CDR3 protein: CASSQSGAGGNSPLHF; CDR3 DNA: TGCGCCAGCAGCCAATCAGGCGCAGGGGGCAATTCACCCCTCCACTTT
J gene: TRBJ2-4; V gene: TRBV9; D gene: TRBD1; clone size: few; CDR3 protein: CASSVGQGGKNIQYF; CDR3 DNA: TGTGCCAGCAGCGTAGGACAGGGTGGCAAAAACATTCAGTACTTC
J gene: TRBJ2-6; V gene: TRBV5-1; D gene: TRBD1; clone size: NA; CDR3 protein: CASSSSGTGSSGANVLTF; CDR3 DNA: TGCGCCAGCAGCTCATCCGGGACAGGGTCATCCGGGGCCAACGTCCTGACTTTC
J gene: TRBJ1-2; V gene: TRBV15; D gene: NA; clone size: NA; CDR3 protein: CATSRDYTGPLYGYTF; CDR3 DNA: TGTGCCACCAGCAGAGACTATACCGGGCCCCTCTATGGCTACACCTTC
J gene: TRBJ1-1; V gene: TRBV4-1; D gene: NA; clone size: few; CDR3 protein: CASSRGQSTEAFF; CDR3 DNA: TGCGCCAGCAGCCGTGGACAGTCCACTGAAGCTTTCTTT
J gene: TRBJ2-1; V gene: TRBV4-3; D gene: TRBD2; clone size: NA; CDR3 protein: CASSQVAGLNNEQFF; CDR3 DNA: TGCGCCAGCAGCCAAGTAGCGGGGTTAAACAATGAGCAGTTCTTC
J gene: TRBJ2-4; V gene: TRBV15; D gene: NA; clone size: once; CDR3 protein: CATSRDYSVNIQYF; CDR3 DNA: TGTGCCACCAGCAGAGATTATAGTGTGAACATTCAGTACTTC
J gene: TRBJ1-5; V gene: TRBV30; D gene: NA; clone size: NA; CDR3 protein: CAWSQGQRNQPQHF; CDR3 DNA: TGTGCCTGGAGTCAGGGTCAGCGCAATCAGCCCCAGCATTTT
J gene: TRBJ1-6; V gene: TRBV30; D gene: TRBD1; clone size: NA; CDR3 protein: CAWRNLETGWTPLHF; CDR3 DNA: TGTGCCTGGAGGAACCTCGAGACAGGGTGGACACCCCTCCACTTT
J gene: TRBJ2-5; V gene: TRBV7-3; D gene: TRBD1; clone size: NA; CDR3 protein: CASSPSGTGIETQYF; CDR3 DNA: TGTGCCAGCAGCCCATCCGGGACAGGGATCGAGACCCAGTACTTC